This T cell receptor beta chain was recovered during a study of T cells after yellow fever vaccination. This CDR3 spans 15 amino acids. Looked up from germline, CDR1 is SGHDT and CDR2 is YYEEEE. V gave up 3 bases and J gave up 1 base, with 11 bases separating them. TCRdb used MiXCR to reprocess the 5' RACE reads, holding one entry per CDR3 protein. The sample has 550,000 or so distinct CDR3 sequences; about a fifth are singletons. This chain connects TRBV5-6 to TRBJ2-1; D may be TRBD2 (5 bases). Sequenced here: PBMCs, sampled 15 days after the yellow fever booster vaccination. The sequence was obtained from a man aged 25 to 40 who received the YFV17D yellow fever vaccine. The CDR3 region is CASSSRRVSYNEQFF. CDR3 coding DNA: TGTGCCAGCAGCTCACGGCGGGTATCCTACAATGAGCAGTTCTTC.